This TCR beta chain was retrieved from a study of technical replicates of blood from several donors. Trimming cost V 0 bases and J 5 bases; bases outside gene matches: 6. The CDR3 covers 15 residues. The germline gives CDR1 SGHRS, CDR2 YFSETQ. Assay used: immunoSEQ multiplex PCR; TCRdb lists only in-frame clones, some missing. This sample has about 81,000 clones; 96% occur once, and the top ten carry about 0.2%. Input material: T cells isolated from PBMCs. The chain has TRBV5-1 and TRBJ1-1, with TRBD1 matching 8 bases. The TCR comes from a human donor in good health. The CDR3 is CASSLVRTGRTEAFF. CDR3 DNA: TGCGCCAGCAGCTTGGTCCGGACAGGGCGAACTGAAGCTTTCTTT.